Below, 32 T cell receptor beta chains from the same sample are listed, as sequenced in a study of blood T cell repertoires in COVID-19. TCRdb's table, derived via immunoSEQ multiplex PCR, lists solely in-frame clones and lacks some. The data show some 170,000 clones, approximately 89% seen once. Sequencing was performed on peripheral blood. Receptor source: a woman aged 55-69 years with acute or convalescent COVID-19.

This sequence joins TRBV3-1 (or the pseudogene TRBV3-2) and TRBJ2-1; 13 nucleotides match TRBD2. The germline V gene encodes CDR1 LGHDT and CDR2 YNNKEL (reference sequence). The CDR3 length is 20 residues. V was clipped by 3 bases and J by 9 bases; unmatched bases: 20. DNA of the CDR3: TGTGCCAGCAGCCACGACCAAACCCCCCCAAGCGGACTAGCGGGAGTTGAGCAGTTCTTC. Translating gives CASSHDQTPPSGLAGVEQFF.

This chain joins TRBV6-1 and TRBJ1-1; D remains unclear. Germline V CDR1 and CDR2: MNHNS, SASEGT. The CDR3 is 15 residues long. Trimming stripped 1 base from V and 1 base from J, with 10 bases between. The CDR3: CASSEEWPRNTEAFF. CDR3 DNA: TGTGCCAGCAGTGAAGAGTGGCCTCGGAACACTGAAGCTTTCTTT.

The CDR3 reads CASSSTEDRSEKLFF. Written as DNA, the CDR3 is TGTGCCAGCAGTTCGACAGAAGACAGAAGTGAAAAACTGTTTTTT. The chain links TRBV27 to TRBJ1-4; D is perhaps TRBD1 (5 bases). This CDR3 is built from 15 residues. Germline V gene data show CDR1 as MNHEY and CDR2 as SMNVEV (reference sequence). The V gene lost 4 bases and the J gene lost 7 bases, with 16 bases spanning the gap. The full variable domain, its missing parts supplied by reference TRBV27 and TRBJ1-4, is EAQVTQNPRYLITVTGKKLTVTCSQNMNHEYMSWYRQDPGLGLRQIYYSMNVEVTDKGDVPEGYKVSRKEKRNFPLILESPSPNQTSLYFCASSSTEDRSEKLFFGSGTQLSVL.

V usage is TRBV5-1 and J usage is TRBJ1-1; D call uncertain. Germline CDR1 reads SGHRS; CDR2 reads YFSETQ. CDR3 size: 13 residues. V was cut by 0 bases and J by 3 bases, with 6 bases left in between. The CDR3 bases are TGCGCCAGCAGCTTGGACAGAGACACTGAAGCTTTCTTT. Its translation is CASSLDRDTEAFF.

This chain links TRBV5-1 with TRBJ2-7; D gene uncertain. The CDR3 sequence is 13 residues long. Germline loops: CDR1 SGHRS, CDR2 YFSETQ. Trimming took 2 bases from V and 6 from J, leaving 12 bases between them. CDR3 DNA sequence: TGCGCCAGCAGCTTCGACGGCTGGAGCGAGCAGTACGTC. This gives the protein CASSFDGWSEQYV.

The chain is built from TRBV7-3 and TRBJ2-6; D perhaps matches TRBD1 (5 bases). The V gene's germline CDR1 is SGHTA and CDR2 FQGTGA. The CDR3 has 20 amino acids. Trimming shortened V by 4 bases and J by 0 bases, and 22 bases separated the two germline ends. In DNA form, the CDR3 reads TGTGCCAGCAGCTCCCCGGGTGACAGACTCTTCAACTCTGGGGCCAACGTCCTGACTTTC. This translates into CASSSPGDRLFNSGANVLTF.

The V call is TRBV6-2 or TRBV6-3, the J call TRBJ2-7, with no clear D. The CDR3 contains 11 residues. The V end lost 2 bases, the J end lost 6 bases, and 5 bases lay between the germline ends. The germline CDR1 and CDR2 sequences are MNHEY and SVGEGT. In DNA, the CDR3 is TGTGCCAGCAGTTACGCTAGCGAGCAGTACTTC. As protein: CASSYASEQYF.

Here the CDR3 reads CASSITGALNTEAFF. The CDR3 DNA sequence: TGTGCCAGTAGTATAACAGGGGCGTTGAACACTGAAGCTTTCTTT. The chain joins TRBV19 to TRBJ1-1, with 7 bases aligning to TRBD1. Germline CDR1 LNHDA, CDR2 SQIVND (reference sequence). V gave up 2 bases and J gave up 0 bases; unmatched junction bases: 3. The CDR3 length is 15 residues.

The V and J genes are TRBV10-3 and TRBJ1-1; D remains unclear. V was trimmed by 6 bases and J by 3 bases, leaving 8 bases between them. The CDR3 sequence is 12 residues long. Germline loops: CDR1 ENHRY, CDR2 SYGVKD. CDR3: CAISRVDTEAFF. The CDR3, as DNA: TGTGCCATCAGCCGAGTGGACACTGAAGCTTTCTTT.

The chain combines TRBV7-9 with TRBJ2-5, with D possibly TRBD1 on 6 matching bases. This CDR3 is 13 amino acids long. Looked up from germline, CDR1 is SEHNR and CDR2 is FQNEAQ (reference sequence). V was pared by 5 bases and J by 5 bases, with 12 bases between. CDR3 in DNA: TGTGCCAGCAGCCCGGGACAAGGCGAGACCCAGTACTTC. It translates to CASSPGQGETQYF.

The chain uses TRBV2 and TRBJ1-5; TRBD1 agrees at 7 bases. The CDR3 covers 15 residues. J lost 4 bases, V lost 7 bases, and 10 bases had no gene match. The V gene's germline CDR1 is SNHLY and CDR2 FYNNEI. The DNA of the CDR3 is TGTGCCAGCACTGGTGACAGGGCTAAGAATCAGCCCCAGCATTTT. This codes for CASTGDRAKNQPQHF.

V is TRBV11-2 and J is TRBJ2-3; possibly TRBD2 for D (7 bases). This CDR3 has 16 amino acids. Germline CDR1 and CDR2: SGHAT and FQNNGV. The V end was cut by 3 bases, the J end by 4 bases, with 17 bases between. CDR3 residues: CASSFVARGAADTQYF. CDR3 sequence (DNA): TGTGCCAGCAGCTTCGTGGCACGGGGGGCGGCAGATACGCAGTATTTT.

This chain links TRBV11-3 with TRBJ2-3, with D perhaps matching TRBD2 (6 bases). The CDR3 has 14 amino acids. Trimming took 5 bases from V and 9 from J, leaving 18 bases between them. Germline CDR1 reads SGHNT; CDR2 reads YENEEA. The CDR3 DNA follows: TGTGCCAGCAGCCCCCCGGGACTCCCCGAAACGCAGTATTTT. Protein sequence: CASSPPGLPETQYF.

The chain links TRBV9 to TRBJ1-2; 9 bases map to TRBD1. CDR1 is SGDLS and CDR2 is YYNGEE in the germline V gene. The junction had 7 bases not matched to a gene; V was cut back by 0 bases and J by 4 bases. The CDR3 runs to 16 residues. The CDR3 DNA reads TGTGCCAGCAGCGTAGCTCCGACAGGGGGTCCCTATGGCTACACCTTC. Translating it yields CASSVAPTGGPYGYTF.

This chain connects TRBV2 to TRBJ1-5; 11 bases fit TRBD1. The V and J ends lost 5 bases and 2 bases, in that order; junction bases with no gene match: 11. CDR3 size: 18 residues. Germline CDR1 SNHLY, CDR2 FYNNEI. As DNA, the CDR3 is TGTGCCAGCAGTATTATCGGGACAGGGGGGCTTGGCAATCAGCCCCAGCATTTT. Residues: CASSIIGTGGLGNQPQHF.

This clone appeared once. The rearrangement links TRBV5-1 to TRBJ1-1; TRBD1 aligns across 12 bases. The germline V gene encodes CDR1 SGHRS and CDR2 YFSETQ. The CDR3 sequence is 18 residues long. The ends lost 4 bases at V and 6 bases at J; junction bases unmatched: 16. The CDR3 DNA reads as TGCGCCAGCAGCCTAGATTGGGGACAGGGGGCCTTGAAGGCTGAAGCTTTCTTT. Translated: CASSLDWGQGALKAEAFF.

The table lists this clone with a count of one. The chain joins TRBV19 to TRBJ1-4, with D perhaps TRBD1 (6 bases). Germline V gene lookup returns CDR1 LNHDA and CDR2 SQIVND (reference sequence). This CDR3 is built from 15 residues. V lost 5 bases and J lost 5, with 15 bases in between. The CDR3: CASSGAGQKNEKLFF. Here the CDR3 DNA reads TGTGCCAGTAGTGGGGCCGGACAGAAAAATGAAAAACTGTTTTTT.

In this sample, this clone turned up once. The rearrangement links TRBV18 to TRBJ2-2; D possibly corresponds to TRBD1 (6 bases). The CDR3 is 16 amino acids. Germline lookup yields CDR1 KGHSH and CDR2 LQKENI. V lost 4 bases and J 1 base, leaving 13 bases between the germline ends. This chain's CDR3 is CASSLNRVENTGELFF. DNA of the CDR3: TGTGCCAGCTCACTAAACAGGGTCGAGAACACCGGGGAGCTGTTTTTT.

The chain combines TRBV6-5 with TRBJ2-5; D unresolved. From germline, CDR1 is MNHEY and CDR2 SVGAGI. V was trimmed by 5 bases and J by 5 bases, leaving 15 bases between them. The CDR3 runs 14 residues. In DNA, the CDR3 is TGTGCCAGCAGTCGTCTAGTAGCCCCCGAGACCCAGTACTTC. It yields the protein CASSRLVAPETQYF.

The chain recombines TRBV4-1 with TRBJ1-4; TRBD1 matches at 7 bases. The CDR3 has 14 amino acids. V shed 8 bases, J shed 0 bases, and the junction held 3 bases outside the gene matches. Germline-derived CDR1 and CDR2 are MGHRA and YSYEKL. CDR3 protein: CASWGQTTNEKLFF. For the CDR3, the DNA is TGCGCCAGCTGGGGACAGACAACTAATGAAAAACTGTTTTTT.

V and J are TRBV27 and TRBJ1-1; a possible D gene is TRBD1 (6 bases). The V end lost 5 bases, the J end lost 0 bases, and 16 bases lay between the germline ends. This CDR3 is built from 16 residues. Germline V gene lookup returns CDR1 MNHEY and CDR2 SMNVEV (reference sequence). CDR3 in DNA: TGTGCCAGCAGTCCGCTGGGGGGGCACATGAACACTGAAGCTTTCTTT. Encoded protein: CASSPLGGHMNTEAFF.

V is TRBV6-5 and J is TRBJ2-7; 9 bases line up with TRBD1. V shed 8 bases and J 2 bases; nucleotides not matched to a gene: 10. This CDR3 spans 15 amino acids. The germline V gene has CDR1 MNHEY and CDR2 SVGAGI. This chain's CDR3 is CASRAGQGVPYEQYV. The CDR3, as DNA: TGTGCCAGCCGGGCGGGACAGGGTGTCCCCTACGAGCAGTACGTC.

This clone was counted a few times. The chain links TRBV19 to TRBJ2-7; a possible D gene is TRBD1 (5 bases). Germline V gene sequence: CDR1 LNHDA, CDR2 SQIVND (reference sequence). The CDR3 contains 14 residues. Trimming took 3 bases from V and 2 from J, leaving 11 bases between them. The CDR3 is CASSIGKGPYEQYF. In nucleotides, the CDR3 is TGTGCCAGTAGTATTGGTAAGGGGCCCTACGAGCAGTACTTC.

V gene TRBV5-1 combines with J gene TRBJ2-7, with 10 bases identical to TRBD2. Germline assignment: CDR1 SGHRS and CDR2 YFSETQ. The J segment lost 7 bases and the V segment lost 4 bases, leaving 8 bases of the junction unmatched. This CDR3 is built from 14 residues. In DNA form, the CDR3 reads TGCGCCAGCAGCATGCTAGCGGGAGATGGGGAGCAGTACTTC. Its protein is CASSMLAGDGEQYF.

This rearrangement joins TRBV27 to TRBJ1-1; 8 bases align to TRBD1. The germline V gene encodes CDR1 MNHEY and CDR2 SMNVEV (reference sequence). The junction had 6 bases not matched to a gene; V was cut back by 8 bases and J by 4 bases. The CDR3 is 13 residues long. CDR3 sequence: CASLQGGSTEAFF. In nucleotides, the CDR3 is TGTGCCAGCCTACAGGGGGGGAGCACTGAAGCTTTCTTT.

The V and J genes are TRBV15 and TRBJ1-1; D possibly corresponds to TRBD1 (6 bases). Trimming stripped 0 bases from V and 0 bases from J, with 11 bases between. CDR1 and CDR2 (germline): LNHNV, YYDKDF (reference sequence). The CDR3 contains 16 residues. CDR3 nucleotide sequence: TGTGCCACCAGCAGAGATATCGGACAGCTGAACACTGAAGCTTTCTTT. It yields the protein CATSRDIGQLNTEAFF.

The rearrangement uses TRBV5-1 and TRBJ1-1; possible D gene TRBD1, 6 bases. Germline CDR1 SGHRS, CDR2 YFSETQ. V lost 3 bases, J lost 3 bases, and 15 bases lay in between. This CDR3 is 15 amino acids long. The CDR3 reads CASSYGLTGYTEAFF. DNA of the CDR3: TGCGCCAGCAGCTATGGTCTTACAGGGTACACTGAAGCTTTCTTT.

The chain joins TRBV7-3 to TRBJ2-3; 7 nucleotides align to TRBD1. Unmatched junction bases numbered 6, after V lost 0 bases and J lost 6 bases. The CDR3 is made up of 15 amino acids. From germline, CDR1 is SGHTA and CDR2 FQGTGA. The CDR3 spells CASSLTGGASDTQYF. The CDR3 DNA sequence: TGTGCCAGCAGCTTAACAGGGGGCGCGTCGGATACGCAGTATTTT.

The chain carries TRBV11-2 and TRBJ2-3, with D maybe TRBD1 (5 bases). This CDR3 comprises 15 residues. The V gene's germline CDR1 is SGHAT and CDR2 FQNNGV. The V end was cut by 5 bases, the J end by 3 bases, with 15 bases between. CDR3 protein: CASSHRTHGTDTQYF. For the CDR3, the DNA is TGTGCCAGCAGCCACCGGACACATGGAACAGATACGCAGTATTTT.

This clone was seen more than once but under ten times. The V gene is TRBV28, the J gene TRBJ1-2; tentatively, D is TRBD1 (6 bases). This CDR3 contains 13 residues. Trimming took 7 bases from V and 7 from J, leaving 16 bases between them. Germline V lookup: CDR1 MDHEN, CDR2 SYDVKM. CDR3 sequence reads: CASNGGRDGGYTF. CDR3 DNA sequence: TGTGCCAGCAATGGGGGCAGGGACGGTGGCTACACCTTC.

The chain combines TRBV27 with TRBJ2-2, with 11 bases that match TRBD2. This CDR3 spans 16 amino acids. Per the germline V gene, CDR1 is MNHEY and CDR2 is SMNVEV (reference sequence). The trim removed 4 bases at V and 6 bases at J, leaving 7 bases unmatched. The CDR3 here is CASSSELTSGAGELFF. CDR3 nucleotide sequence: TGTGCCAGCAGTTCCGAATTGACTAGCGGGGCCGGGGAGCTGTTTTTT.

This clone was picked up one time. The chain joins TRBV5-1 to TRBJ1-2; tentative D call: TRBD1 (5 bases). This CDR3 contains 13 residues. V was pared by 3 bases and J by 4 bases, with 10 bases between. Germline V gene lookup returns CDR1 SGHRS and CDR2 YFSETQ. Written as DNA, the CDR3 is TGCGCCAGCAGCTCAGGACAAGTCTATGGCTACACCTTC. Translating it yields CASSSGQVYGYTF. Drawing the rest from reference TRBV5-1 and TRBJ1-2, the complete variable domain is KAGVTQTPRYLIKTRGQQVTLSCSPISGHRSVSWYQQTPGQGLQFLFEYFSETQRNKGNFPGRFSGRQFSNSRSEMNVSTLELGDSALYLCASSSGQVYGYTFGSGTRLTVV.